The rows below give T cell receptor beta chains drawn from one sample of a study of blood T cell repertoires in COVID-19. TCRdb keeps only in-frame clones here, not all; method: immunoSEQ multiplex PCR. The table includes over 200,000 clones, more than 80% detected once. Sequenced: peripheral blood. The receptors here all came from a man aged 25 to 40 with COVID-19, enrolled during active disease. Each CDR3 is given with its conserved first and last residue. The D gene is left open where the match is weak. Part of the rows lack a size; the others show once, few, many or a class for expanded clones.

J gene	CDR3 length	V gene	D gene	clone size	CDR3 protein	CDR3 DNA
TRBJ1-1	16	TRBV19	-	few	CASSSGQIITNTEAFF	TGTGCCAGTAGTAGTGGACAGATCATCACGAACACTGAAGCTTTCTTT
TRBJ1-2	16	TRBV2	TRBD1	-	CASSEDSGQLNYGYTF	TGTGCCAGCAGTGAAGATTCGGGACAGTTAAACTATGGCTACACCTTC
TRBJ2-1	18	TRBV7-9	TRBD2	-	CASSPGTSGSLLRGEQFF	TGTGCCAGCAGCCCCGGGACTAGCGGGAGCCTGTTGAGGGGTGAGCAGTTCTTC
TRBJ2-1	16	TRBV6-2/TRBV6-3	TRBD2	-	CASSYSGTSELNEQFF	TGTGCCAGCAGTTACTCCGGGACTAGCGAACTAAATGAGCAGTTCTTC
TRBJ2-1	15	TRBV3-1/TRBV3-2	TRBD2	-	CASSSGTSGINEQFF	TGTGCCAGCAGTTCCGGGACTAGCGGGATCAATGAGCAGTTCTTC
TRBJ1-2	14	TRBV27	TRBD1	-	CASSSSDRGYGYTF	TGTGCCAGCAGCAGCTCGGACAGGGGCTATGGCTACACCTTC
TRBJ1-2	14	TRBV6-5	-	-	CASSYSQGSYGYTF	TGTGCCAGCAGTTACTCCCAGGGATCATATGGCTACACCTTC
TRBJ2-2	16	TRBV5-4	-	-	CASSFTGISNTGELFF	TGTGCCAGCAGTTTTACAGGGATATCGAACACCGGGGAGCTGTTTTTT
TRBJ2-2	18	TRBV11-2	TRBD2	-	CASSFRPGLAINTGELFF	TGTGCCAGCAGCTTCCGACCGGGACTAGCGATTAACACCGGGGAGCTGTTTTTT
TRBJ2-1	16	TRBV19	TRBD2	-	CASSSPGASGRHEQFF	TGTGCCAGTAGTAGCCCCGGAGCTAGCGGGAGACATGAGCAGTTCTTC
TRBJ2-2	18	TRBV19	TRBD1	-	CASTSRAPTGDNTGELFF	TGTGCCAGTACCTCAAGGGCCCCGACAGGGGACAACACCGGGGAGCTGTTTTTT
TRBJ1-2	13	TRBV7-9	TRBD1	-	CASSPGGGYGYTF	TGTGCCAGCAGCCCAGGGGGCGGCTATGGCTACACCTTC
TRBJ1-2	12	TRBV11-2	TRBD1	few	CASSRDRDGYTF	TGTGCCAGCAGCCGGGACAGGGATGGCTACACCTTC
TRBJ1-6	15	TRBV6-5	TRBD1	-	CASTSIGQGWTPLHF	TGTGCCAGCACCTCGATAGGACAGGGGTGGACACCCCTCCACTTT
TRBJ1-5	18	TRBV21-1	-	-	CASSKEGGQGRWDQPQHF	TGTGCCAGCAGCAAAGAGGGGGGACAGGGGAGATGGGATCAGCCCCAGCATTTT
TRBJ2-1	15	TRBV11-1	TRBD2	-	CASSPRSGLDNEQFF	TGTGCCAGCAGCCCCCGGTCGGGACTAGACAATGAGCAGTTCTTC
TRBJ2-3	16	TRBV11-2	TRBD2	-	CASSSVSGSGTDTQYF	TGTGCCAGCAGCTCCGTTAGCGGGAGCGGCACAGATACGCAGTATTTT
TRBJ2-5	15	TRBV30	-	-	CAWSVRPAGRETQYF	TGTGCCTGGAGTGTCCGTCCAGCGGGCAGGGAGACCCAGTACTTC
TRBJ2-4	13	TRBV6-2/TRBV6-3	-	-	CASSYSGRNIQYF	TGTGCCAGCAGTTACTCTGGCAGAAACATTCAGTACTTC
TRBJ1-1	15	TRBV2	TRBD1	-	CASRQTDRAGTEAFF	TGTGCCAGCAGGCAAACGGACAGGGCAGGGACTGAAGCTTTCTTT
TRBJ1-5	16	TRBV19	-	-	CASSIGGAAGNQPQHF	TGTGCCAGTAGTATAGGCGGGGCCGCCGGCAATCAGCCCCAGCATTTT
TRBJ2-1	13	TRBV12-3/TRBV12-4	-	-	CASSSPGEKSQFF	TGTGCCAGCAGTTCGCCAGGGGAGAAATCGCAGTTCTTC
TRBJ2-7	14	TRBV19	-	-	CASSIDRFSYEQYF	TGTGCCAGTAGTATAGACAGGTTTTCCTACGAGCAGTACTTC
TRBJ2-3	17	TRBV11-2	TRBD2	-	CASSLDSGGFTTDTQYF	TGTGCCAGCAGCTTAGATTCCGGGGGGTTTACCACAGATACGCAGTATTTT
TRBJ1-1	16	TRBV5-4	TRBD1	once	CASSAGGNAYPAEAFF	TGTGCCAGCAGCGCAGGGGGCAACGCTTACCCCGCCGAAGCTTTCTTT
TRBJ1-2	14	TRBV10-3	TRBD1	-	CAISSQGAIYGYTF	TGTGCCATCAGTTCTCAGGGGGCGATCTATGGCTACACCTTC
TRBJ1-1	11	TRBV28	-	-	CASSTGHAAFF	TGTGCCAGCAGCACCGGACACGCAGCTTTCTTT
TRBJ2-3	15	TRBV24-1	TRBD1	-	CATSNTGTGTDTQYF	TGTGCCACCAGTAACACCGGGACAGGCACAGATACGCAGTATTTT
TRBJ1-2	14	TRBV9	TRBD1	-	CASSVGQGSYGYTF	TGTGCCAGCAGCGTTGGACAGGGAAGCTATGGCTACACCTTC
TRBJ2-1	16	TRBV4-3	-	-	CASSQGQEKEYNEQFF	TGCGCCAGCAGCCAAGGACAGGAAAAGGAATACAATGAGCAGTTCTTC
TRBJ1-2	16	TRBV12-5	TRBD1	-	CASGLVLRGPVYGYTF	TGTGCTAGTGGTTTGGTACTGAGGGGGCCAGTCTATGGCTACACCTTC
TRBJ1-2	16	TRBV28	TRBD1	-	CASSSGQGLPNYGYTF	TGTGCCAGCAGTTCCGGACAGGGGTTGCCGAACTATGGCTACACCTTC
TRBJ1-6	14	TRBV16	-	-	CASSQNPLSSPLHF	TGTGCCAGCAGCCAAAACCCCCTCAGTTCACCCCTCCACTTT
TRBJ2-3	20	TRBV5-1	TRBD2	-	CASRRGILAGVFPSADTQYF	TGCGCCAGCAGACGGGGCATACTAGCGGGAGTATTCCCCTCAGCAGATACGCAGTATTTT
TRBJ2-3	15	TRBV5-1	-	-	CASSLEREYPDTQYF	TGCGCCAGCAGCTTGGAGAGGGAATACCCAGATACGCAGTATTTT
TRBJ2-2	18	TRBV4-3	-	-	CASSQLRQFFSNTGELFF	TGCGCCAGCAGCCAACTAAGACAGTTTTTTTCGAACACCGGGGAGCTGTTTTTT
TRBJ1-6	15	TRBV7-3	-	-	CASSLNRAINSPLHF	TGTGCCAGCAGCTTAAACAGGGCCATCAATTCACCCCTCCACTTT
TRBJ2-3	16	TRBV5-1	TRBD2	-	CASSLGGSGVTDTQYF	TGCGCCAGCAGCTTGGGGGGTAGCGGGGTCACAGATACGCAGTATTTT
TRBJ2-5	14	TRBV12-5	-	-	CASGDTGFPETQYF	TGTGCTAGTGGTGATACAGGTTTTCCAGAGACCCAGTACTTC
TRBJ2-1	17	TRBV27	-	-	CASSQSLGAWAYNEQFF	TGTGCCAGCAGTCAAAGCCTGGGGGCCTGGGCCTACAATGAGCAGTTCTTC
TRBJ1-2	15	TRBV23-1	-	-	CASRHLVRGSYGYTF	TGCGCCAGCAGACATCTCGTACGGGGGAGCTATGGCTACACCTTC
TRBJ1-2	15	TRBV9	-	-	CASSVEEGTNYGYTF	TGTGCCAGCAGCGTAGAGGAGGGGACGAACTATGGCTACACCTTC